The 25 T cell receptor beta chains below all came from one sample that was sequenced in a study of blood T cells in healthy people across ages. The second PCR ran about 6 to 12 cycles with a sample-barcoded 5' primer and J-beta primers. Each CDR3 protein is one row after TCRdb ran MiXCR on the 5' RACE reads. Of 1.5 million to 2 million distinct CDR3 sequences listed, about two fifths were seen once; the top ten hold 23%. Sequencing used blood. These receptors were taken from a human donor in good health.

The chain uses TRBV10-3 and TRBJ2-6; maybe TRBD2 (6 bases). CDR1 is ENHRY and CDR2 is SYGVKD in the germline V gene. V lost 2 bases, J lost 0 bases, and 11 bases lay in between. The length of the CDR3 is 17 residues. CDR3 loop: CAISEGAGSSGANVLTF. The CDR3 DNA reads TGTGCCATCAGTGAGGGGGCGGGGTCCTCTGGGGCCAACGTCCTGACTTTC.

The chain uses TRBV7-9 and TRBJ1-5; D ambiguous. CDR1 is SEHNR, CDR2 FQNEAQ, per germline (reference sequence). This CDR3 is built from 15 residues. The V and J ends lost 1 base and 5 bases respectively, with 12 bases between them. CDR3 protein: CASSLDGQTYQPQHF. The CDR3, as DNA: TGTGCCAGCAGCTTAGACGGGCAGACCTATCAGCCCCAGCATTTT.

Of note for this clonotype: Germline is not matched at one junction end, which may reflect a read error. The V call is TRBV7-2, the J call TRBJ2-2; 7 nucleotides align to TRBD1. CDR1 and CDR2 from the germline V gene are SGHTA and FQGNSA. CDR3 length equals 14 residues. CDR3 in amino acids: CVSSLRQGSGELFF. DNA of the CDR3: TGTGTCAGCAGCCTCCGACAGGGTAGCGGGGAGCTGTTTTTT.

The J gene is TRBJ1-5, the V gene TRBV6-2 or TRBV6-3; D possibly corresponds to TRBD1 (5 bases). Deletions cut 2 bases from V and 0 bases from J, with 11 bases between. The germline gives CDR1 MNHEY, CDR2 SVGEGT. This CDR3 is built from 16 residues. The CDR3 DNA reads TGTGCCAGCAGTTACGTCTACAGGTTTAGCAATCAGCCCCAGCATTTT. This sequence encodes CASSYVYRFSNQPQHF.

The rearrangement joins TRBV27 to TRBJ2-1; 10 bases are shared with TRBD2. There are 15 residues in the CDR3. Germline CDR1 and CDR2: MNHEY and SMNVEV (reference sequence). V shed 3 bases, J shed 6 bases, and the junction held 5 bases outside the gene matches. CDR3 in DNA: TGTGCCAGCAGTTTCGGGCTAGCGGGGGCCAATGAGCAGTTCTTC. Protein product: CASSFGLAGANEQFF.

V gene TRBV4-1 combines with J gene TRBJ2-5, with D unclear. The CDR3 sequence is 13 residues long. Trimming left V 1 base short and J 4 bases short, with 7 bases between. Germline loops: CDR1 MGHRA, CDR2 YSYEKL. CDR3 DNA: TGCGCCAGCAGCCAAGTTCCCCGAGAGACCCAGTACTTC. Encoded protein: CASSQVPRETQYF.

This clonotype was detected a few times. The gene calls are TRBV3-1 and TRBJ2-1, with 9 bases fitting TRBD2. Trimming removed 4 bases from V and 2 bases from J; junction bases left unmatched: 6. The germline CDR1 and CDR2 sequences are LGHDT and YNNKEL (reference sequence). The CDR3 sequence is 16 residues long. Written as DNA, the CDR3 is TGTGCCAGCAGCCCTCTAGCGGGGCGAGCCTACAATGAGCAGTTCTTC. The encoded protein is CASSPLAGRAYNEQFF.

This chain links TRBV6-1 with TRBJ2-2; the match to TRBD1 covers 8 bases. The CDR3 extends over 16 amino acids. The junction had 10 bases not matched to a gene; V was cut back by 5 bases and J by 5 bases. CDR1 is MNHNS, CDR2 SASEGT, per germline. Here the CDR3 DNA reads TGTGCCAGCAGTAGAATGCGGCAGGGGGCGACCGGGGAGCTGTTTTTT. Translation: CASSRMRQGATGELFF.

The chain joins TRBV27 to TRBJ1-2; D is possibly TRBD1 (5 bases). Trimming pared 2 bases from V and 8 bases from J, leaving 18 bases between. Germline V gene lookup returns CDR1 MNHEY and CDR2 SMNVEV (reference sequence). The CDR3 contains 15 residues. The CDR3 DNA reads TGTGCCAGCAGTTTAGGGGCGAGAACTATGTTAGGCTACACCTTC. The encoded protein is CASSLGARTMLGYTF.

The chain links TRBV7-9 to TRBJ1-1; D is unresolved. Trimming removed 3 bases at V and 11 bases at J, with 13 bases between. The CDR3 runs 12 residues. The germline V gene has CDR1 SEHNR and CDR2 FQNEAQ (reference sequence). DNA of the CDR3: TGTGCCAGCAGCTTTTATCCGGATAGGGCTTTCTTT. Translated, it gives CASSFYPDRAFF. Looking up the rest from reference TRBV7-9 and TRBJ1-1 gives the full variable domain: DTGVSQNPRHKITKRGQNVTFRCDPISEHNRLYWYRQTLGQGPEFLTYFQNEAQLEKSRLLSDRFSAERPKGSFSTLEIQRTEQGDSAMYLCASSFYPDRAFFGQGTRLTVV.

The table lists this clonotype with a few counts. The V and J genes are TRBV20-1 and TRBJ1-4; D is uncertain. This CDR3 is 13 amino acids long. Trimming stripped 0 bases from V and 7 bases from J, with 9 bases between. CDR1 is DFQATT, CDR2 SNEGSKA, per germline (reference sequence). CDR3: CSARDLHSEKLFF. The DNA of the CDR3 is TGCAGTGCTAGAGATCTACACAGTGAAAAACTGTTTTTT.

This chain connects TRBV20-1 to TRBJ2-5, with D perhaps TRBD2 (7 bases). The CDR3 runs to 15 residues. V was trimmed by 3 bases and J by 4 bases, leaving 18 bases between them. CDR1 is DFQATT and CDR2 is SNEGSKA in the germline V gene (reference sequence). The CDR3 spells CSASIGGQFGETQYF. The CDR3 coding sequence is TGCAGTGCTAGCATCGGGGGGCAGTTCGGAGAGACCCAGTACTTC.

The chain carries TRBV20-1 and TRBJ2-1; TRBD1 is a possible D gene (6 bases). The V end was cut by 3 bases, the J end by 7 bases, with 10 bases between. Germline values: CDR1 DFQATT, CDR2 SNEGSKA (reference sequence). The CDR3 runs 12 residues. The CDR3 DNA is TGCAGTGCTAGGTTACAGGGAAATGAGCAGTTCTTC. Its translation is CSARLQGNEQFF.

This rearrangement joins TRBV20-1 to TRBJ2-3; TRBD2 aligns across 8 bases. Germline CDR1 is DFQATT and CDR2 is SNEGSKA (reference sequence). CDR3 length: 18 residues. The junction had 19 bases not matched to a gene; V was cut back by 8 bases and J by 0 bases. The CDR3 DNA reads TGCAGTACTTCATCGCTAGCGGGTGCTCCATCTAGCACAGATACGCAGTATTTT. Encoded protein: CSTSSLAGAPSSTDTQYF.

The genes are TRBV7-2 and TRBJ2-7, with D uncertain. In germline, CDR1 is SGHTA, CDR2 FQGNSA. The CDR3 sequence is 15 residues long. The V gene lost 3 bases and the J gene lost 3 bases, with 15 bases spanning the gap. The CDR3 sequence: CASSFVRLGSYEQYF. Written as DNA, the CDR3 is TGTGCCAGCAGCTTCGTCCGCCTGGGAAGCTACGAGCAGTACTTC.

This clonotype came up a few times. The chain is built from TRBV20-1 and TRBJ2-7, with TRBD1 identical over 10 bases. The V gene's germline CDR1 is DFQATT and CDR2 SNEGSKA (reference sequence). This CDR3 contains 15 residues. Trimming at V came to 0 bases and at J to 2 bases, leaving 4 bases not matched to a gene. CDR3 DNA: TGCAGTGCTAGAGATGCGACAGGGGGCCCCTACGAGCAGTACTTC. Translated: CSARDATGGPYEQYF.

The V and J genes are TRBV6-2 or TRBV6-3 and TRBJ1-5, with a weak D call TRBD1 (5 bases). The CDR3 has 12 amino acids. The V gene's germline CDR1 is MNHEY and CDR2 SVGEGT. With 8 bases removed from V and 7 bases from J, the gap between germline ends came to 12 bases. CDR3 residues: CASARGEQPQHF. Here the CDR3 DNA reads TGTGCCAGCGCCAGAGGGGAACAGCCCCAGCATTTT.

This clonotype appeared once. The rearrangement joins TRBV25-1 to TRBJ1-2; 8 nucleotides match TRBD1. Looked up from germline, CDR1 is MGHDK and CDR2 is SYGVNS. The V segment lost 5 bases and the J segment 4 bases; nucleotides outside the gene matches: 9. This CDR3 region has 15 residues. This CDR3 is CASSTTGAGPYGYTF. The CDR3 region has the DNA TGTGCCAGCAGTACGACAGGGGCAGGACCCTATGGCTACACCTTC.

This clonotype has more than one count but fewer than ten. The chain uses TRBV9 and TRBJ2-7; D unclear. CDR3 length equals 14 residues. V was trimmed by 3 bases and J by 5 bases, leaving 15 bases between them. Per germline, CDR1 SGDLS and CDR2 YYNGEE. The CDR3 spells CASSARPRLDEQYF. The DNA for the CDR3 is TGTGCCAGCAGCGCCCGCCCCCGCCTCGACGAGCAGTACTTC.

This clonotype has just a few counts. CDR3 DNA: TGTGCCAGCAGCGTAGCTGTAGGGGACACTGAAGCTTTCTTT. Amino acids: CASSVAVGDTEAFF. This sequence joins TRBV9 and TRBJ1-1; perhaps TRBD1 as D (5 bases). The germline V gene has CDR1 SGDLS and CDR2 YYNGEE. Trimming cost V 0 bases and J 3 bases, with 9 bases left between them. The CDR3 is 14 amino acids.

V is TRBV27 and J is TRBJ1-2; 11 nucleotides line up with TRBD1. This CDR3 has 17 amino acids. Germline CDR1 and CDR2: MNHEY and SMNVEV (reference sequence). The V segment lost 2 bases and the J segment 6 bases; nucleotides outside the gene matches: 11. The CDR3 spells CASSLRGGQGEADGYTF. CDR3 DNA: TGTGCCAGCAGTTTAAGGGGGGGACAGGGGGAAGCGGATGGCTACACCTTC.

CDR3 region: CATSGSTGASNYGYTF. The CDR3 coding sequence is TGTGCCACCAGTGGATCCACAGGGGCGTCTAACTATGGCTACACCTTC. V is TRBV24-1 and J is TRBJ1-2; 7 positions agree with TRBD1. The CDR3 loop spans 16 amino acids. The germline V gene has CDR1 KGHDR and CDR2 SFDVKD. Trimming took 5 bases from V and 0 from J; bases not matched to a gene: 8.

Notes on this clonotype: Given a much more abundant clone one base away, this may be a read error. The chain uses TRBV7-2 and TRBJ2-7; TRBD2 agrees at 12 bases. This CDR3 is 14 amino acids long. Germline-derived CDR1 and CDR2 are SGHTA and FQGNSA. The trim removed 5 bases at V and 4 bases at J, leaving 3 bases unmatched. The CDR3 reads CASSETSGGYEQYV. The DNA for the CDR3 is TGTGCCAGCAGCGAAACTAGCGGGGGGTACGAGCAGTACGTC.

Only a few counts were recorded for this clonotype. The chain couples TRBV7-2 to TRBJ1-6; 7 bases line up with TRBD1. With V trimmed by 5 bases and J by 9 bases, 10 bases remained unmatched. The length of the CDR3 is 15 residues. Per germline, CDR1 SGHTA and CDR2 FQGNSA. CDR3 coding DNA: TGTGCCAGCAGCATTTTAGGGAACAGGGGTTCACCCCTCCACTTT. Protein product: CASSILGNRGSPLHF.

The J gene is TRBJ2-3, the V gene TRBV5-6; 8 bases map to TRBD2. The CDR3 is 16 residues long. With 0 bases clipped from V and 2 bases from J, the junction kept 5 bases outside the gene matches. CDR1 and CDR2 (germline): SGHDT, YYEEEE. The CDR3 sequence: CASSLEASGPTDTQYF. CDR3 bases: TGTGCCAGCAGCTTGGAGGCTAGCGGGCCCACAGATACGCAGTATTTT.